The 7 T cell receptor beta chains below come from one sample, sequenced in a study of blood T cell repertoires in COVID-19. Data came from immunoSEQ multiplex PCR; TCRdb stores just in-frame clones and leaves some out. Of about 74,000 clones listed, roughly 88% are singletons. The material sequenced was peripheral blood. The source is an elderly woman with active or convalescent COVID-19.

The chain uses TRBV4-2 and TRBJ1-1; TRBD1 is a possible D gene (5 bases). Germline CDR1 LGHNA, CDR2 YNFKEQ. Trimming pared 0 bases from V and 9 bases from J, leaving 17 bases between. The CDR3 runs to 15 residues. Here the CDR3 DNA reads TGTGCCAGCAGCCAAGAACAACCAGGGAAGGTGCAAGCTTTCTTT. Translating it yields CASSQEQPGKVQAFF.

This chain uses TRBV7-6 with TRBJ2-7; no reliable D call. The CDR3 loop spans 16 amino acids. The germline gives CDR1 SGHVS, CDR2 FNYEAQ. Trimming stripped 3 bases from V and 0 bases from J, with 15 bases between. This chain's CDR3 is CASSFHPRSDSYEQYF. Written as DNA, the CDR3 is TGTGCCAGCAGCTTCCACCCGAGGTCAGACTCCTACGAGCAGTACTTC.

The chain joins TRBV7-9 to TRBJ1-2; 8 positions agree with TRBD1. Germline V lookup: CDR1 SEHNR, CDR2 FQNEAQ (reference sequence). V shed 3 bases and J 7 bases; nucleotides not matched to a gene: 10. The CDR3 has 15 residues. CDR3 DNA: TGTGCCAGCAGCTTCAAGTTCCAGGGGGCTGTTGGCTACACCTTC. The encoded protein is CASSFKFQGAVGYTF.

V and J are TRBV18 and TRBJ2-7; D unresolved. This CDR3 is 12 amino acids long. The germline V and J ends were trimmed by 3 bases and 0 bases, with 3 bases remaining between them. Germline CDR1 is KGHSH and CDR2 is LQKENI. The CDR3 region is CASSPSSYEQYF. The DNA for the CDR3 is TGTGCCAGCTCACCCAGCTCCTACGAGCAGTACTTC. Full variable domain (missing parts from reference TRBV18 and TRBJ2-7): NAGVMQNPRHLVRRRGQEARLRCSPMKGHSHVYWYRQLPEEGLKFMVYLQKENIIDESGMPKERFSAEFPKEGPSILRIQQVVRGDSAAYFCASSPSSYEQYFGPGTRLTVT.

A single count supports this clone. The V gene is TRBV7-2, the J gene TRBJ2-5; 10 nucleotides align to TRBD2. Germline loops: CDR1 SGHTA, CDR2 FQGNSA. The CDR3 runs to 15 residues. V was clipped by 2 bases and J by 4 bases; unmatched bases: 4. The CDR3 sequence: CASSLPAGGVETQYF. In nucleotides, the CDR3 is TGTGCCAGCAGCTTACCAGCGGGGGGGGTAGAGACCCAGTACTTC.

This chain joins TRBV12-3 or TRBV12-4 and TRBJ2-2; D not certain. Trimming removed 5 bases at V and 5 bases at J, with 9 bases between. This CDR3 is built from 13 residues. The CDR3 sequence is CASSAALTGELFF. CDR3 nucleotide sequence: TGTGCCAGCAGTGCCGCGCTAACCGGGGAGCTGTTTTTT.

The CDR3 sequence is CASSSDRGAGTF. CDR3 bases: TGTGCCAGCAGTTCGGACAGGGGGGCCGGCACCTTC. This sequence joins TRBV12-3 or TRBV12-4 and TRBJ1-2; the match to TRBD1 covers 10 bases. The V gene end was trimmed by 4 bases and the J gene end by 13 bases; junction bases not matched to a gene: 6. This CDR3 has 12 amino acids.